The sequence of this TCR beta chain was determined in a study of shared clonotypes between healthy human individuals. Study-wide results and limits: Generally, naive subsets (rather than memory subsets) showed larger estimated richness.

Method: immunoSEQ multiplex PCR; TCRdb's copy keeps in-frame clones and lacks some. The data hold around 1.9 million clones, with around 93% observed a single time. About this clone: Its antigen is still unknown. The sample contains more than one DNA sequence encoding this CDR3.

CD8 cells regarded as naive lacked CD45RO, were positively chosen for CCR7, and omitted terminally differentiated effector memory CD45RA+ cells. The CDR3 is made up of 13 amino acids. Germline CDR1 reads MNHEY; CDR2 reads SMNVEV (reference sequence). Germline trimming cut 6 bases from V and 3 bases from J; bases unmatched to any gene: 4. This chain links TRBV27 with TRBJ2-7, with TRBD1 matching over 8 bases. The source is a man between 18 and 29 years old in good health. Some clones in this sample may be carry-over from other donors' samples. The sample consisted of naive CD8+ T cells from PBMCs. The CDR3 region has the DNA TGTGCCAGCAGCGCCGACAGGGGCTACGAGCAGTACTTC. Its translation: CASSADRGYEQYF.